This TCR beta chain was recovered during a study of blood T cells in healthy people across ages. This clonotype has just one count. The antigen remains undetermined. Findings and caveats of the study: There were more naive CD4+ cells and higher diversity in long-lived donors than in aged donors.

Sample-barcoded 5' priming and a J-beta primer mix drove a second PCR of about 6 to 12 cycles. A single record per CDR3 protein comes from TCRdb applying MiXCR to the 5' RACE reads. The sample carries hundreds of thousands of distinct CDR3 sequences, roughly half recorded once. Germline V lookup: CDR1 SGHTA, CDR2 FQGNSA. The length of the CDR3 is 16 residues. The V gene lost 5 bases and the J gene lost 4 bases, with 20 bases spanning the gap. This sequence joins TRBV7-2 and TRBJ1-2; D is unclear. Material: blood. The sequence was obtained from a woman older than 75 in good health. CDR3 protein: CASSPRVGSAGYGYTF. CDR3 in DNA: TGTGCCAGCAGCCCACGTGTCGGGTCCGCTGGCTATGGCTACACCTTC.